This T cell receptor beta chain was profiled in a study of cytomegalovirus exposure and HLA in healthy donors. Study outcomes and limitations: V- and J-gene trimming in TCR beta was tied to a missense DCLRE1C variant by an analysis performed later. DRB1 showed the most TCR associations and HLA-C the fewest in a later analysis, as rates varied by HLA locus.

J lost 4 bases, V lost 5 bases, and 4 bases had no gene match. Looked up from germline, CDR1 is SEHNR and CDR2 is FQNEAQ (reference sequence). The CDR3 loop spans 14 amino acids. Vbeta (60) and Jbeta (13) primers were used in the PCR. Profiled with immunoSEQ multiplex PCR; TCRdb holds only in-frame clones, not every one. Among about 150,000 clones, roughly 82% were seen once, and the ten largest hold under 7.5%. Notes on this clone: Its antigen is undetermined.

Each donor was healthy, and each was a bone marrow donor. Sequencing input: PBMCs. This clonotype was obtained from a woman aged 50 to 65 in good health and CMV-seropositive. The chain is built from TRBV7-9 and TRBJ2-3, with 9 bases that match TRBD1. In DNA, the CDR3 is TGTGCCAGCAGCCAAGGACAGGGGCCAGATACGCAGTATTTT. This translates into CASSQGQGPDTQYF.